Shown below are 7 T cell receptor beta chains from a single sample sequenced in a study of cytomegalovirus exposure and HLA in healthy donors. The PCR was carried out with 60 Vbeta primers and 13 Jbeta primers. Sequenced by immunoSEQ multiplex PCR; TCRdb stores in-frame clones only, minus some. The top ten clones hold 0.7% of a sample with about 130,000 clones, approximately 80% of them seen once. Source material: PBMCs. The origin of the receptors is a man younger than 30 in good health and CMV-seronegative.

This clone was counted only a few times. The chain has TRBV6-1 and TRBJ1-6; no definite D call. Per the germline V gene, CDR1 is MNHNS and CDR2 is SASEGT. V lost 6 bases and J lost 14, with 17 bases in between. This CDR3 region has 13 residues. The CDR3, as DNA: TGTGCCAGCAGAGTCCGGATCCTAGATTCCCTCCACTTT. Its translation is CASRVRILDSLHF.

The chain employs TRBV11-2 and TRBJ2-7; 8 bases fit TRBD2. Trimming removed 8 bases from V and 7 bases from J; junction bases left unmatched: 13. The CDR3 runs 14 residues. CDR1 is SGHAT and CDR2 is FQNNGV in the germline V gene. CDR3 in DNA: TGTGCCAGCGTAACTACGGGAGGGACGGGGGAGCAGTACTTC. Residues: CASVTTGGTGEQYF.

The rearrangement joins TRBV5-1 to TRBJ2-3; weak D call: TRBD2 (5 bases). Germline values: CDR1 SGHRS, CDR2 YFSETQ. Trimming cost V 3 bases and J 3 bases, with 29 bases left between them. The CDR3 covers 20 residues. The CDR3, as DNA: TGCGCCAGCAGCTCCGCGGGTCTATTGGCGGCAACGAGGGCGACAGATACGCAGTATTTT. Its translation: CASSSAGLLAATRATDTQYF.

The chain has TRBV4-1 and TRBJ1-1, with D possibly matching TRBD1 (5 bases). CDR3 length: 13 residues. The germline CDR1 and CDR2 sequences are MGHRA and YSYEKL. The V end lost 6 bases, the J end lost 5 bases, and 13 bases lay between the germline ends. The CDR3 sequence: CASRDPGGTEAFF. The CDR3 bases are TGCGCCAGCAGGGACCCCGGGGGTACTGAAGCTTTCTTT.

The chain recombines TRBV7-2 with TRBJ1-2; weak D call: TRBD1 (5 bases). The germline CDR1 and CDR2 sequences are SGHTA and FQGNSA. The CDR3 totals 13 residues. The V end lost 11 bases, the J end lost 2 bases, and 15 bases lay between the germline ends. The CDR3, as DNA: TGTGCCTCAAGCCCCCGGGGGAACTATGGCTACACCTTC. Translating gives CASSPRGNYGYTF.

The chain uses TRBV2 and TRBJ2-7; D may be TRBD2 (5 bases). Germline assignment: CDR1 SNHLY and CDR2 FYNNEI. This CDR3 spans 14 amino acids. V was pared by 8 bases and J by 1 base, with 15 bases between. The CDR3 here is CASCPGVVSYEQYF. The CDR3, as DNA: TGTGCCAGCTGTCCCGGGGTGGTGTCCTACGAGCAGTACTTC.

The gene calls are TRBV7-9 and TRBJ2-7; tentatively, D is TRBD1 (5 bases). Germline CDR1 SEHNR, CDR2 FQNEAQ (reference sequence). The length of the CDR3 is 14 residues. Trimming shortened V by 5 bases and J by 3 bases, and 14 bases separated the two germline ends. The CDR3 protein is CASSRKGVGYEQYF. CDR3 sequence (DNA): TGTGCCAGCAGCCGCAAAGGGGTGGGCTACGAGCAGTACTTC.